The TCR beta chain under discussion was sequenced for a study of healthy donors' naive CD4 and CD8 T cells. There are 14 residues in the CDR3. V lost 2 bases and J 2 bases, leaving 10 bases between the germline ends. Germline CDR1 is DFQATT and CDR2 is SNEGSKA (reference sequence). A linear amplification protocol produced the TCR libraries from 500 ng of total RNA. TCRdb analysed the reads with MiXCR anew, one entry per CDR3 protein. The sample carries around 200,000 distinct CDR3 sequences, 74% recorded once. The V gene is TRBV20-1, the J gene TRBJ1-5, with D maybe TRBD1 (5 bases). This TCR came from a pool of human donors in good health; the sample pools cells from several healthy donors. Sequencing was done on a sample of naive CD4+ and CD8+ T cells sorted from blood, pooled from several donors. CDR3 sequence (DNA): TGCAGTGCTAGAACCTTGGGGGGCAATCAGCCCCAGCATTTT. Protein: CSARTLGGNQPQHF.